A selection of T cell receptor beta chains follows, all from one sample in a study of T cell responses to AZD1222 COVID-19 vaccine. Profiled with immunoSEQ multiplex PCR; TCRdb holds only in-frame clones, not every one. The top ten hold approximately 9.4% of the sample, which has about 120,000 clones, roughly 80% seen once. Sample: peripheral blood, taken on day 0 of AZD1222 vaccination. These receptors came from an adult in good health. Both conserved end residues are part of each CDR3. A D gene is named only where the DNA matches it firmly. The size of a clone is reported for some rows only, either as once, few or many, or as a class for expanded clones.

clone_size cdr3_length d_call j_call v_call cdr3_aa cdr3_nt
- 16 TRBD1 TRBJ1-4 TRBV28 CASSLGQPGQDEKLFF TGTGCCAGCAGCTTGGGACAACCGGGACAGGATGAAAAACTGTTTTTT
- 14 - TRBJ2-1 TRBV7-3 CASSLRDSYNEQFF TGTGCCAGCAGCTTGCGGGACTCCTACAATGAGCAGTTCTTC
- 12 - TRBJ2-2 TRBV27 CASRTVSGELFF TGTGCCAGCAGGACAGTTTCCGGGGAGCTGTTTTTT
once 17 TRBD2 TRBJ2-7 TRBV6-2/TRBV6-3 CASSYSKASGSPYEQYF TGTGCCAGCAGTTACTCGAAGGCTAGCGGAAGTCCCTACGAGCAGTACTTC
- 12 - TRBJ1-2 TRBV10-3 CAISSGHYGYTF TGTGCCATCAGTTCAGGGCACTATGGCTACACCTTC
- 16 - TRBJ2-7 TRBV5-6 CASSPAGQGQYHEQYF TGTGCCAGCAGCCCTGCCGGGCAGGGTCAGTATCACGAGCAGTACTTC
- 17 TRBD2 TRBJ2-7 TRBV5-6 CASSGEGLAGVSYEQYF TGTGCCAGCAGTGGGGAGGGACTAGCGGGGGTTTCCTACGAGCAGTACTTC
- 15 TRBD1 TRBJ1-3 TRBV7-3 CASSDGTGNGNTIYF TGTGCCAGCAGCGACGGGACAGGGAACGGAAACACCATATATTTT
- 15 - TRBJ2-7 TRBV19 CASSIASSAGREQYF TGTGCCAGTAGTATAGCGTCTAGCGCGGGCCGCGAGCAGTACTTC
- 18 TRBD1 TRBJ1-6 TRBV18 CASSSSQDRSSYNSPLHF TGTGCCAGCTCATCATCTCAGGACAGGAGCTCCTATAATTCACCCCTCCACTTT
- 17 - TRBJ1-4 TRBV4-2 CASSQELSTGVNEKLFF TGTGCCAGCAGCCAAGAATTAAGTACAGGAGTTAATGAAAAACTGTTTTTT
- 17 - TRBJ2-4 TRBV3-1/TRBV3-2 CASSSCGPIQRKNIQYF TGTGCCAGCAGCTCCTGCGGTCCCATTCAAAGAAAAAACATTCAGTACTTC
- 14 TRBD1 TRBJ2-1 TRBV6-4 CASSDGTGGNEQFF TGTGCCAGCAGTGACGGGACAGGGGGCAATGAGCAGTTCTTC
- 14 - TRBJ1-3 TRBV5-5 CATRASLTVNTIYF TGTGCCACCCGAGCATCCCTGACCGTAAACACCATATATTTT
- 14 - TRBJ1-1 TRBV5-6 CASSLTGVAAEAFF TGTGCCAGCAGCTTGACGGGGGTTGCGGCTGAAGCTTTCTTT
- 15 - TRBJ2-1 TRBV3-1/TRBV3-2 CASSPGVGSYNEQFF TGTGCCAGCAGCCCAGGGGTTGGATCCTACAATGAGCAGTTCTTC
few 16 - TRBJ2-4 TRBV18 CASSRAAGLAKNIQYF TGTGCCAGCTCACGCGCGGCGGGACTAGCCAAAAACATTCAGTACTTC
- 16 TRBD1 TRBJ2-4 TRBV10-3 CAISESSRTGTNIQYF TGTGCCATCAGTGAGTCGAGTCGGACAGGGACCAACATTCAGTACTTC
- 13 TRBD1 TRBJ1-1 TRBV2 CASSEGQGTVAFF TGTGCCAGCAGTGAGGGACAGGGTACTGTAGCTTTCTTT
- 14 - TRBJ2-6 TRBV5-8 CASSWGSGANVLTF TGTGCCAGCAGCTGGGGATCTGGGGCCAACGTCCTGACTTTC
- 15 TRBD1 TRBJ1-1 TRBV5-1 CASSSLGTENTEAFF TGCGCCAGCAGCTCCCTCGGGACAGAGAACACTGAAGCTTTCTTT
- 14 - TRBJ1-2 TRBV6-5 CASATGGSNYGYTF TGTGCCAGCGCGACTGGGGGGTCTAACTATGGCTACACCTTC
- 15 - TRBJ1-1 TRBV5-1 CASSFKSGFDTEAFF TGCGCCAGCAGCTTTAAGTCAGGGTTTGACACTGAAGCTTTCTTT
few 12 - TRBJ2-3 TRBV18 CASSPGTDTQYF TGTGCCAGCTCACCAGGCACAGATACGCAGTATTTT
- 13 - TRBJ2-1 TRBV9 CASSSTVLNEQFF TGTGCCAGCAGCTCAACGGTCCTCAATGAGCAGTTCTTC
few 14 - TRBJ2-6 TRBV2 CASSDQAGANVLTF TGTGCCAGCAGTGATCAGGCTGGGGCCAACGTCCTGACTTTC
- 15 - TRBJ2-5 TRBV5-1 CASNKGLTIQETQYF TGCGCCAGCAATAAGGGTCTCACTATCCAAGAGACCCAGTACTTC
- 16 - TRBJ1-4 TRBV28 CASTSPLAGGGEKLFF TGTGCCAGCACCTCGCCTTTAGCGGGCGGGGGTGAAAAACTGTTTTTT
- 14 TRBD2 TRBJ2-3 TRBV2 CASRERGGSDTQYF TGTGCCAGCCGGGAGCGGGGAGGCTCAGATACGCAGTATTTT
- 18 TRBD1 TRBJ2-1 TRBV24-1 CATSDPRTGVRSSDEQFF TGTGCCACCAGTGATCCCCGGACAGGGGTAAGGTCCTCCGATGAGCAGTTCTTC
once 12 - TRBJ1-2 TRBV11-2 CASSSQGKGYTF TGTGCCAGCAGCTCTCAGGGGAAAGGCTACACCTTC
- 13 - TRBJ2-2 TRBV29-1 CSVEAPNTGELFF TGCAGCGTTGAAGCTCCAAACACCGGGGAGCTGTTTTTT
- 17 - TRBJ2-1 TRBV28 CASSPTSGTPFYNEQFF TGTGCCAGCAGTCCGACGTCCGGGACACCTTTCTACAATGAGCAGTTCTTC
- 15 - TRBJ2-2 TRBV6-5 CATRDGGTNTGELFF TGTGCCACAAGGGACGGGGGCACGAACACCGGGGAGCTGTTTTTT
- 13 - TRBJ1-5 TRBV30 CAWSLNGNQPQHF TGTGCCTGGAGTCTTAATGGCAATCAGCCCCAGCATTTT
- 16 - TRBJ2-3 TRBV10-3 CAITATSSSSTDTQYF TGTGCCATCACAGCCACTAGCAGTTCTAGCACAGATACGCAGTATTTT
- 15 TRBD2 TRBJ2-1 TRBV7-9 CASSLGTSVNNEQFF TGTGCCAGCAGCTTAGGCACTAGCGTGAACAATGAGCAGTTCTTC
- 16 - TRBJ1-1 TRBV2 CASSVGKVVGNTEAFF TGTGCCAGCAGTGTTGGGAAGGTGGTGGGGAACACTGAAGCTTTCTTT
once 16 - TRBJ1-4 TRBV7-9 CASSKGTAGTNEKLFF TGTGCCAGCAGCAAGGGGACGGCCGGGACTAATGAAAAACTGTTTTTT
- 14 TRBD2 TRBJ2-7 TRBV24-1 CATSDSGSKNEQYF TGTGCCACCAGTGATAGCGGGAGTAAGAACGAGCAGTACTTC
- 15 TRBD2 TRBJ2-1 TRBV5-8 CASSLFGLRGNEQFF TGTGCCAGCAGCTTGTTCGGGCTGCGGGGGAATGAGCAGTTCTTC
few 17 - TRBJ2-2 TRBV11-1 CASSLAGGYPVTGELFF TGTGCCAGCAGCTTAGCGGGGGGCTATCCGGTAACCGGGGAGCTGTTTTTT
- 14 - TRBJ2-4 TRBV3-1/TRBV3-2 CASSQGLSKNIQYF TGTGCCAGCAGCCAAGGACTATCCAAAAACATTCAGTACTTC
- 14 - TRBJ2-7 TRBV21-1 CASSKGGPPGEQYF TGTGCCAGCAGCAAAGGGGGACCCCCCGGCGAGCAGTACTTC
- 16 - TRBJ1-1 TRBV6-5 CASSYSPGRANTEAFF TGTGCCAGCAGTTACTCCCCCGGGAGGGCGAACACTGAAGCTTTCTTT
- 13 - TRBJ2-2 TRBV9 CASSLRGAGELFF TGTGCCAGCAGCCTAAGAGGGGCCGGGGAGCTGTTTTTT
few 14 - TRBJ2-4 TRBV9 CASSPNRDRNIQYF TGTGCCAGCAGCCCCAACAGGGATCGGAACATTCAGTACTTC
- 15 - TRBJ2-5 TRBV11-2 CASTDPTGPQETQYF TGTGCCAGCACCGACCCCACGGGCCCCCAAGAGACCCAGTACTTC
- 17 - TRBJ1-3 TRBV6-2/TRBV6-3 CASSYLRGQFSGNTIYF TGTGCCAGCAGTTACCTCCGAGGCCAGTTCTCTGGAAACACCATATATTTT
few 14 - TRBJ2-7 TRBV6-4 CASSDLGSSYEQYF TGTGCCAGCAGTGACTTGGGCAGCTCCTACGAGCAGTACTTC
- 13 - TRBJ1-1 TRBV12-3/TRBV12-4 CASSPRSSTEAFF TGTGCCAGCAGCCCGAGGAGCTCCACCGAAGCTTTCTTT
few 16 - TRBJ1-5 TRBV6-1 CASSETPGPGNQPQHF TGTGCCAGCAGTGAAACCCCAGGGCCGGGCAATCAGCCCCAGCATTTT
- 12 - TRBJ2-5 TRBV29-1 CSVGTDKETQYF TGCAGCGTTGGGACTGACAAAGAGACCCAGTACTTC
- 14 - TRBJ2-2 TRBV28 CASKRTTNTGELFF TGTGCCAGCAAGCGGACGACGAACACCGGGGAGCTGTTTTTT
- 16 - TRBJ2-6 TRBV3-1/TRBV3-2 CASSQDWWWGANVLTF TGTGCCAGCAGCCAAGACTGGTGGTGGGGGGCCAACGTCCTGACTTTC
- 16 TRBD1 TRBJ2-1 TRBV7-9 CASSLKGQGARNEQFF TGTGCCAGCAGCTTAAAAGGACAGGGGGCCCGCAATGAGCAGTTCTTC
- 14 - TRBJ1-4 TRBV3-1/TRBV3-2 CASSPPDNGAKLFF TGTGCCAGCAGCCCCCCGGACAATGGTGCAAAACTGTTTTTT
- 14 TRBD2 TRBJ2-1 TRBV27 CASSLTSGRPRLFF TGTGCCAGCAGTCTGACTAGCGGGAGACCCCGTCTGTTCTTC
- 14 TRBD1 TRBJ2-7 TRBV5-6 CASSSGTGVYEQYF TGTGCCAGCAGCTCCGGGACAGGGGTCTACGAGCAGTACTTC